This TCR beta chain was sequenced during a study of shared T cell receptors in the human thymus. This clone came up a few times. Method: immunoSEQ multiplex PCR; TCRdb's copy keeps in-frame clones and lacks some. The sample consists of about 540,000 clones, roughly 74% of them appearing once. Between the trimmed V and J ends, which lost 3 bases and 6 bases, there was a span of 2 bases. CDR3 length: 10 residues. Germline V gene data show CDR1 as GTSNPN and CDR2 as SVGIG (reference sequence). This sample also appeared in a second study, on human thymus T cells. That work adds: Thymus pieces cut out during corrective heart surgery were the tissue that was used.

The chain links TRBV30 to TRBJ2-2, with D unclear. The specimen was thymocytes. The TCR sequence derives from a boy under three years old with a congenital heart defect. The CDR3 protein is CAWSAGELFF. In DNA form, the CDR3 reads TGTGCCTGGAGCGCCGGGGAGCTGTTTTTT. The full variable domain, completed using reference TRBV30 and TRBJ2-2, is SQTIHQWPATLVQPVGSPLSLECTVEGTSNPNLYWYRQAAGRGLQLLFYSVGIGQISSEVPQNLSASRPQDRQFILSSKKLLLSDSGFYLCAWSAGELFFGEGSRLTVL.